The clone carrying this TCR beta chain was seen many times. CDR3 length: 15 amino acids. Germline lookup yields CDR1 MDHEN and CDR2 SYDVKM. Trimming stripped 5 bases from V and 0 bases from J, with 10 bases between. The data stem from a study of T cells in Graves' hyperthyroidism and ophthalmopathy. Amplified regions were TCR beta CDR3 sequences from RNA transcripts. Researchers ran a first-round RT-PCR on the TCR CDR3 using the HTBI primer set. TCRdb redid the calling of the multiplex PCR reads with MiXCR, one entry per CDR3 protein. The sample carries nearly 600,000 distinct CDR3 sequences, around 13% recorded once. Uncontrolled infection, other autoimmune disease, pregnancy or lactation led to exclusion. A sample of blood taken at first hyperthyroidism diagnosis preceded any ophthalmopathy symptoms.

The sequence was collected from a woman aged 25 to 39 with Graves' hyperthyroidism that later progressed to Graves' ophthalmopathy. This rearrangement joins TRBV28 to TRBJ1-4; no definite D call. The sequencing input was blood. The CDR3 reads CASSPDTATNEKLFF. CDR3 DNA sequence: TGTGCCAGCAGTCCTGACACGGCAACTAATGAAAAACTGTTTTTT.